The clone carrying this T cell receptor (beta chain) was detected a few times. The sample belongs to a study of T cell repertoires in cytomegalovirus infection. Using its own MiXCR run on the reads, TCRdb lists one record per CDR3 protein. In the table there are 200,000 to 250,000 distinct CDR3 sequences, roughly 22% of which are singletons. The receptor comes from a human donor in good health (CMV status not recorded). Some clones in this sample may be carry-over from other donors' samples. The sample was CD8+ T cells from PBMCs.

The CDR3 nucleotides read TGTGCCAGCAGTACCGGGACAGGGTATCAGCCCCAGCATTTT. Translated: CASSTGTGYQPQHF. The chain links TRBV6-5 to TRBJ1-5; TRBD1 aligns across 9 bases. This CDR3 is built from 14 residues. The V and J ends lost 5 bases and 5 bases, in that order; junction bases with no gene match: 4. Germline CDR1 and CDR2: MNHEY and SVGAGI.